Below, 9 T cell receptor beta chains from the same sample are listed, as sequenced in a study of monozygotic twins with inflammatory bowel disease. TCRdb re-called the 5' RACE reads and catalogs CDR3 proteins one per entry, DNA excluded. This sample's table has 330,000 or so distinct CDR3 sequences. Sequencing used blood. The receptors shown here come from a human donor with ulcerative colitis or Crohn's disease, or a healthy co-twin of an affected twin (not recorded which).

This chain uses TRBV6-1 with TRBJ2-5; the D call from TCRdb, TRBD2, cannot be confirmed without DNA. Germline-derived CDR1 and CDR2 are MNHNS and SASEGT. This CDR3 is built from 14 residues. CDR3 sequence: CASSGGLVKETQYF.

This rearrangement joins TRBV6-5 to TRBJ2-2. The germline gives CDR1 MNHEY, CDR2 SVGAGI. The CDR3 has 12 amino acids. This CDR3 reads CASSRGVGELFF.

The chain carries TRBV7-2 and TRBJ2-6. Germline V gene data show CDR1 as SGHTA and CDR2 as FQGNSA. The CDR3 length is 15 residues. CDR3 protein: CASSLIWDGANVLTF.

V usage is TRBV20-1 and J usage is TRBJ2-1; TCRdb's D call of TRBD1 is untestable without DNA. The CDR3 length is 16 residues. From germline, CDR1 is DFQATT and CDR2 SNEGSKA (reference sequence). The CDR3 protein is CSARVGGGNSYNEQFF.

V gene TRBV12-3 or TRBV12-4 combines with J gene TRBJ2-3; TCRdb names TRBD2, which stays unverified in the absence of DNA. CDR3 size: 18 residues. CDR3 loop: CASSTGTSGGTSTDTQYF.

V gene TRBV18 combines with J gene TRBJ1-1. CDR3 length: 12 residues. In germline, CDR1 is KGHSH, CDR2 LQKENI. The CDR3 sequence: CASSPPRSLAFF.

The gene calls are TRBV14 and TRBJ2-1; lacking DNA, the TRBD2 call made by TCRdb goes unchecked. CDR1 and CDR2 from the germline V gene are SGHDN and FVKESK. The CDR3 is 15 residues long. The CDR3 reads CASSQDHSGGREQFF.

The CDR3 sequence is CARLQGSNQPQHF. V is TRBV5-1 and J is TRBJ1-5; TCRdb indicates TRBD1, and absent DNA this call remains unverified. This CDR3 has 13 residues. Germline values: CDR1 SGHRS, CDR2 YFSETQ.

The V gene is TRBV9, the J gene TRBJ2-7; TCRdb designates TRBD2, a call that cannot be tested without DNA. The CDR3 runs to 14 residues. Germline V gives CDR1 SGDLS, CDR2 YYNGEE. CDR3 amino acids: CASSAEGGTYEQYF.